This T cell receptor beta chain was observed in a study of T-cell reconstitution after alpha-beta-depleted transplantation in children. Study-wide findings and caveats: After one year, T-cell counts and TCRbeta diversity mostly came from new T cells.

Germline lookup yields CDR1 DFQATT and CDR2 SNEGSKA (reference sequence). V shed 3 bases and J shed 8 bases, with 19 bases lying between them. This CDR3 has 14 residues. This clonotype was observed a handful of times. Its antigen is not known. Preparation of the TCRbeta library used unique molecular identifiers. TCRdb processed the PCR reads anew with MiXCR; each CDR3 protein has one entry. The table includes about 230,000 distinct CDR3 sequences, approximately 11% detected once. The sequence came from a child under two years old with acute myeloid leukemia, due to receive a stem cell transplant. Sequenced material: PBMCs, taken before TCRalphabeta/CD19-depleted stem cell transplant. This chain uses TRBV20-1 with TRBJ1-2, with a possible D match to TRBD1 (5 bases). This CDR3 is CSASRSGAQDGYTF. CDR3 DNA sequence: TGCAGTGCTAGCAGAAGCGGGGCGCAAGACGGCTACACCTTC.